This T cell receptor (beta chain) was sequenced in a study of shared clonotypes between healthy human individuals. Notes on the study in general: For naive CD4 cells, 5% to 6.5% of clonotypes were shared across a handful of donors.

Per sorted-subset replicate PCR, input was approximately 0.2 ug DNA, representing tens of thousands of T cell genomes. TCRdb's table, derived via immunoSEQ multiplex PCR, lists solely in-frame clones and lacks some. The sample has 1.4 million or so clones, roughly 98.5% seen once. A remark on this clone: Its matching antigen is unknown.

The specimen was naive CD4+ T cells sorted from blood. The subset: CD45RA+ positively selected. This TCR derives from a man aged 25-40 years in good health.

The CDR3 DNA reads as TGTGCCAGCAGCTTATTCCAAGTAGGGGTTGAGACCCAGTACTTC. It specifies CASSLFQVGVETQYF. The chain joins TRBV7-2 to TRBJ2-5; D might be TRBD1 (5 bases). Germline loops: CDR1 SGHTA, CDR2 FQGNSA. V was shortened by 2 bases and J by 5 bases, with 15 bases between the two germline ends. The CDR3 spans 15 residues.